The source of this T cell receptor beta chain is a study of blood T cell repertoires in COVID-19 (dated by TCRdb to 2020 to 2022). As for the study more broadly: Samples covering the acute and convalescent phases of COVID-19 were provided by collaborators in the United States, Italy and Spain. The prospective study material was composed of cDNA or gDNA derived from T cells, B-cell-depleted T cells, or PBMCs. Deeply sampled blood TCRbeta repertoires from subjects exposed to, actively infected with, or recovered from COVID-19 were included in the dataset. The repertoires were made available in a free public database intended to serve as a resource for research on the immune response to SARS-CoV-2. The samples were drawn from two sources: the first 160 participants of the ongoing ImmuneRACE study, and some 1,300 subjects contributed by 6 global collaborators. A de-identified subject ID, COVID-19 status, age in years and sex were almost always included in the sample metadata. HLA class I and class II types, where available, came from metadata supplied by the sample provider rather than from assay-based typing. Here is what the overall study found, with its caveats: The amount of clinical and demographic metadata varied by source and participant and was provided uncurated.

TCRbeta CDR3 regions were amplified from genomic DNA by means of the immunoSEQ Assay, a bias-controlled multiplex PCR. Processing in the source paper ran as follows. Nucleated cell counts per sample were estimated from amplification of reference gene primers within the assay. To quantify the absolute abundance of each unique TCRbeta CDR3 rearrangement, sequence reads were collapsed and filtered. For each sample, productive Simpson clonality was calculated by taking the square root of Simpson's diversity index across productive rearrangements. As stored in TCRdb, this immuneACCESS dataset retains in-frame rearrangements with V and J assigned. A fraction of the clones does not appear; measured against another copy, unresolved V genes explain less than half of the discrepancy, and the remainder lacks a known reason. V, J and clone size are taken as reported in that table, and D and trimming were inferred from the DNA itself. The sample has about 110,000 clones on record, approximately 90% of them singletons. The biggest ten clones account for approximately 1.1% of the sample.

In regard to this clone: Its antigen target is currently unknown. Base qualities are missing; no much larger clone stands one base away.

The collaborating institutions used their own protocols to collect whole blood in K2EDTA tubes. For TCRbeta analysis, collaborator samples were shipped as frozen whole blood, as isolated PBMCs, or as DNA extracted from either sample type. As encoded in the germline V gene, CDR1 is LGHNA while CDR2 is YNFKEQ. The germline V end is reduced by 1 base and the J end by 10 bases; junction bases left unmatched: 1. From cysteine to phenylalanine, the CDR3 is 14 amino acids long. The entry retains the CDR3 DNA only, 42 bases that are in frame from base 1. This TCR derives from a human donor in a cohort sampled during active COVID-19. The sample taken for sequencing was peripheral blood. In this chain, TRBV4-2 is recombined with TRBJ1-6; a stretch of 10 junction bases matches TRBD1. The DNA is as follows: TGTGCCAGCAGCCAAGGGACAGGGGGATCACCCCTCCACTTT. Its protein product is CASSQGTGGSPLHF.